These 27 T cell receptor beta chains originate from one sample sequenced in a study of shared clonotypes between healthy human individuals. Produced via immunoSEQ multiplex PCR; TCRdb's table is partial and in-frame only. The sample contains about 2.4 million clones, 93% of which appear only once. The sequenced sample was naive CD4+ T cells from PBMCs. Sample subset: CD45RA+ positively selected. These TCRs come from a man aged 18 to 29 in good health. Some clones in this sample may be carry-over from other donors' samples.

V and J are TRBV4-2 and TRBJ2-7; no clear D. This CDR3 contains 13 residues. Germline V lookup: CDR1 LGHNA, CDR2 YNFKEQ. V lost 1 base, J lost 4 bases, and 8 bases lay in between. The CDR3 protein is CASSQGNPYEQYF. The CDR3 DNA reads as TGTGCCAGCAGCCAAGGAAACCCTTACGAGCAGTACTTC.

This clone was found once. This chain's CDR3 is CASNPRGDTQYF. CDR3 DNA: TGTGCCAGCAACCCTCGGGGAGATACGCAGTATTTT. The rearrangement joins TRBV7-9 to TRBJ2-3; D possibly corresponds to TRBD2 (5 bases). The V gene lost 7 bases and the J gene lost 5 bases, with 10 bases spanning the gap. The germline V gene has CDR1 SEHNR and CDR2 FQNEAQ (reference sequence). The CDR3 consists of 12 residues.

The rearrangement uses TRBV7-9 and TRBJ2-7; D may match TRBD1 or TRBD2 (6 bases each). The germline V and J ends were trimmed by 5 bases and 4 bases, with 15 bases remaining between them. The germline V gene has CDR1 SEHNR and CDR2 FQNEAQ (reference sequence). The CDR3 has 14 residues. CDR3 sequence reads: CASSEMGGPYEQYF. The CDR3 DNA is TGTGCCAGCAGCGAGATGGGGGGCCCGTACGAGCAGTACTTC. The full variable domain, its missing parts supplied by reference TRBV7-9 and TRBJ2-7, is DTGVSQNPRHKITKRGQNVTFRCDPISEHNRLYWYRQTLGQGPEFLTYFQNEAQLEKSRLLSDRFSAERPKGSFSTLEIQRTEQGDSAMYLCASSEMGGPYEQYFGPGTRLTVT.

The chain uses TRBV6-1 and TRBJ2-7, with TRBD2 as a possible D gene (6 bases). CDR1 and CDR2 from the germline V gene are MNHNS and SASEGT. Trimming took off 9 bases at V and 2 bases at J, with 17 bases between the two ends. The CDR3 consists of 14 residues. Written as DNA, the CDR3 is TGTGCCAGTCAGTCCGGGGCTAGCGCCTACGAGCAGTACTTC. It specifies CASQSGASAYEQYF.

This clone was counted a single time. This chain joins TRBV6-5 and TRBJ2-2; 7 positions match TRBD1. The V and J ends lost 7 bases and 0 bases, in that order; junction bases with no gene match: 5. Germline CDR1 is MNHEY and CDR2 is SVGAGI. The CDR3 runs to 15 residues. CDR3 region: CASTGTVPNTGELFF. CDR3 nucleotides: TGTGCCAGCACCGGGACAGTTCCGAACACCGGGGAGCTGTTTTTT.

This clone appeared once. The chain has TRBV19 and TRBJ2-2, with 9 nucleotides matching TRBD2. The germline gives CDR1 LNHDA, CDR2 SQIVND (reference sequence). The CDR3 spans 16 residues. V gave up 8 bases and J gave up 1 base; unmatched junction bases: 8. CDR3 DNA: TGTGCCAGTCTGGGGCGCGGGAGGGGGAACACCGGGGAGCTGTTTTTT. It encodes CASLGRGRGNTGELFF.

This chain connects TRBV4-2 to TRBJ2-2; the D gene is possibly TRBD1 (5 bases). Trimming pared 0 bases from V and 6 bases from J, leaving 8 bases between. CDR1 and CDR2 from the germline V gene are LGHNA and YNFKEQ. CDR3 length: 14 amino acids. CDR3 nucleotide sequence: TGTGCCAGCAGCCAAGATTGGGGCCCCGGGGAGCTGTTTTTT. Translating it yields CASSQDWGPGELFF.

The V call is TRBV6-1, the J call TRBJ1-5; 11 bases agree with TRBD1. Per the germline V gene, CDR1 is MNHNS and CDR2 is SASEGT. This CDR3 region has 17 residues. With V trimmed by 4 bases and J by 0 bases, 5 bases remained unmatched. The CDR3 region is CASSVGDRGYSNQPQHF. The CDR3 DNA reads TGTGCCAGCAGTGTAGGGGACAGGGGGTATAGCAATCAGCCCCAGCATTTT.

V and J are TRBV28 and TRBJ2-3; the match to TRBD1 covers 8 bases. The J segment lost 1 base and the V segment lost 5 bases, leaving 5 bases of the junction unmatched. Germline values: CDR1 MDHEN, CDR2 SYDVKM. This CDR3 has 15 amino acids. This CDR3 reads CASSRQGSRTDTQYF. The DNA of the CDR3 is TGTGCCAGCAGTCGACAGGGGTCCCGCACAGATACGCAGTATTTT.

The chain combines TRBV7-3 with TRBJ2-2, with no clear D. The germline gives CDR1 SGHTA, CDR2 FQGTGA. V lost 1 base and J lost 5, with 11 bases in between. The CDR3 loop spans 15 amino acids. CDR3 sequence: CASSLRGRPTGELFF. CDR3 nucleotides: TGTGCCAGCAGCTTAAGAGGACGGCCTACCGGGGAGCTGTTTTTT.

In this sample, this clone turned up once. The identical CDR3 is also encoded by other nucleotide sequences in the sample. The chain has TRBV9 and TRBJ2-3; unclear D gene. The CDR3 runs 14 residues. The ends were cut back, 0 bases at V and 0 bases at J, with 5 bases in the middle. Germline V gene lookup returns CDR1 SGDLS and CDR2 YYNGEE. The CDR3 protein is CASSVGVSTDTQYF. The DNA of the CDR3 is TGTGCCAGCAGCGTAGGTGTAAGCACAGATACGCAGTATTTT.

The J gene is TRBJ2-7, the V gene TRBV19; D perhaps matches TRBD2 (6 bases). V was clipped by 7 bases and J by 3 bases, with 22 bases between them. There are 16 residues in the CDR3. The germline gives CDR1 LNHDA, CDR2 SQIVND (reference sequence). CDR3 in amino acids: CASTYQGGNDRYEQYF. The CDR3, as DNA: TGTGCCAGTACCTATCAGGGCGGGAACGATCGCTACGAGCAGTACTTC.

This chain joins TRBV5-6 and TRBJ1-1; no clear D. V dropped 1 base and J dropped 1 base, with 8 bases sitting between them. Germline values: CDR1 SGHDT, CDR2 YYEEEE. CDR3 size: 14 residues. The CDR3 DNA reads TGTGCCAGCAGCTTGACCCGGCAGAACACTGAAGCTTTCTTT. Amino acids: CASSLTRQNTEAFF. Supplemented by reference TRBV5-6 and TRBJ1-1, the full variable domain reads DAGVTQSPTHLIKTRGQQVTLRCSPKSGHDTVSWYQQALGQGPQFIFQYYEEEERQRGNFPDRFSGHQFPNYSSELNVNALLLGDSALYLCASSLTRQNTEAFFGQGTRLTVV.

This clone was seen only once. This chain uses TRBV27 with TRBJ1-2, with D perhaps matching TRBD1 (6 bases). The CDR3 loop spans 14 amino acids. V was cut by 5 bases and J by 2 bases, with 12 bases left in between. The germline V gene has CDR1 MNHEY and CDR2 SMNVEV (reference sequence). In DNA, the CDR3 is TGTGCCAGCAGTGCCTACAGGGAGAACTATGGCTACACCTTC. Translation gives CASSAYRENYGYTF.

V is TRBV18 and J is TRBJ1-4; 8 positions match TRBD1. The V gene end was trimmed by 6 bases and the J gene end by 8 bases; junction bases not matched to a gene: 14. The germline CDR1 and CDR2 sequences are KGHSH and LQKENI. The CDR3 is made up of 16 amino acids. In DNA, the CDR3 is TGTGCCAGCTCGTCCGGGGGGTCAGGGGGCGGCGAAAAACTGTTTTTT. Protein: CASSSGGSGGGEKLFF.

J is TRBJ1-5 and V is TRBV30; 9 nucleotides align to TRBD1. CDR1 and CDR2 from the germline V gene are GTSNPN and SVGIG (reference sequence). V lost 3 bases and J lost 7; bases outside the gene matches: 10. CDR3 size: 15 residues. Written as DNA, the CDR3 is TGTGCCTGGAGCGCCGGGACAGGGTCTCGGCAGCCCCAGCATTTT. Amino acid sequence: CAWSAGTGSRQPQHF.

CDR3 DNA sequence: TGCGCCAGCAGCCCCTCGGCTTTGCGCAATGAGCAGTTCTTC. Translating it yields CASSPSALRNEQFF. The rearrangement uses TRBV5-1 and TRBJ2-1; D unclear. Germline V CDR1 and CDR2: SGHRS, YFSETQ. V lost 4 bases and J 6 bases, leaving 14 bases between the germline ends. The CDR3 runs to 14 residues.

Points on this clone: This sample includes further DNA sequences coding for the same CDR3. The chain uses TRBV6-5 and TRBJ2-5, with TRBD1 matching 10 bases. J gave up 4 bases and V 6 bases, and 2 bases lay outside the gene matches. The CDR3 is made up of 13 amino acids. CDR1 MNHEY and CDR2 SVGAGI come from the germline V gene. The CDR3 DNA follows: TGTGCCAGCAGCCGGACAGGGGGAGAGACCCAGTACTTC. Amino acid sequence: CASSRTGGETQYF.

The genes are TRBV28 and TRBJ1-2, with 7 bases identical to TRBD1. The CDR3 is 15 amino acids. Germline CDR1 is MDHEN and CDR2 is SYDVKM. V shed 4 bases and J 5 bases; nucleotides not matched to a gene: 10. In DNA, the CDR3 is TGTGCCAGCAGTTCCAGGACAGGCGTTCGGTATGGCTACACCTTC. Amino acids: CASSSRTGVRYGYTF.

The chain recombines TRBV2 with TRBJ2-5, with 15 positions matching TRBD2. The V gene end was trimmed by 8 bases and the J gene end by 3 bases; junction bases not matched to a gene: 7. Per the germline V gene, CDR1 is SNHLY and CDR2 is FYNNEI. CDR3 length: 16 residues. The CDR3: CASVKGLAGGEETQYF. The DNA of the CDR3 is TGTGCCAGCGTAAAAGGACTAGCGGGGGGGGAAGAGACCCAGTACTTC.

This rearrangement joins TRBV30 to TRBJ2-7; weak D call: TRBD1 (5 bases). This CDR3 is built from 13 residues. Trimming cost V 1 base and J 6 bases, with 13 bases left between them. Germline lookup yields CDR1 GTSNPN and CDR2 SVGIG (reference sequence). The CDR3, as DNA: TGTGCCTGGAGTGGACAGACCCCCGGCGAGCAGTACTTC. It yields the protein CAWSGQTPGEQYF.

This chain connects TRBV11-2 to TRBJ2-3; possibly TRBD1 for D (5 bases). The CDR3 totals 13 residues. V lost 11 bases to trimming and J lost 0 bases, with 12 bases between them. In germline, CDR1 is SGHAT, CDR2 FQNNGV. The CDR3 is CASRAQSTDTQYF. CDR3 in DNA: TGTGCCTCCAGGGCCCAGAGCACAGATACGCAGTATTTT.

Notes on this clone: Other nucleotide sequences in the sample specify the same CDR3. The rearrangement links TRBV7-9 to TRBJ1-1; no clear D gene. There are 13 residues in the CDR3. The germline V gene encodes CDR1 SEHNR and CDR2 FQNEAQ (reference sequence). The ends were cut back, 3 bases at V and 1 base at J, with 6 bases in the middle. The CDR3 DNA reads TGTGCCAGCAGCTTGATCCCGAACACTGAAGCTTTCTTT. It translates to CASSLIPNTEAFF.

This CDR3 reads CASRNRETPSYEQYF. The CDR3 nucleotides are TGTGCCAGCAGAAACAGGGAAACCCCCTCCTACGAGCAGTACTTC. The chain couples TRBV6-5 to TRBJ2-7; the D gene is possibly TRBD1 (6 bases). In germline, CDR1 is MNHEY, CDR2 SVGAGI. This CDR3 comprises 15 residues. V lost 6 bases and J lost 0, with 15 bases in between.

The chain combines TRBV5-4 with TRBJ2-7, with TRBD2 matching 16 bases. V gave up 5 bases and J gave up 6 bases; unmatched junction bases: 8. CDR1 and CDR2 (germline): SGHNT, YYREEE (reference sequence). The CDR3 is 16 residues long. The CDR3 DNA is TGTGCCAGCAGTTCCGGGACTAGCGGGAGGGTGGGCGAGCAGTACTTC. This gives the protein CASSSGTSGRVGEQYF.

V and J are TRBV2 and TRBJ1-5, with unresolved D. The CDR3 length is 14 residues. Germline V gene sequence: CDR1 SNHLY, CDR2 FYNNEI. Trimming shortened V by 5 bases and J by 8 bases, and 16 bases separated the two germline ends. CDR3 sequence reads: CASSPQQRREPQHF. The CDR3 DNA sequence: TGTGCCAGCAGTCCTCAACAGCGGCGGGAGCCCCAGCATTTT. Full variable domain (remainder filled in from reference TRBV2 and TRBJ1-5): EPEVTQTPSHQVTQMGQEVILRCVPISNHLYFYWYRQILGQKVEFLVSFYNNEISEKSEIFDDQFSVERPDGSNFTLKIRSTKLEDSAMYFCASSPQQRREPQHFGDGTRLSIL.

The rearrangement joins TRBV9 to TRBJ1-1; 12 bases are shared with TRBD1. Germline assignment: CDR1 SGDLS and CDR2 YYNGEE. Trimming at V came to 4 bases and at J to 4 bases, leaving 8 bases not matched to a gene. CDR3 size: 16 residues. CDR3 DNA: TGTGCCAGCAGCCGTAGTGGGACAGGGGGCGGCACTGAAGCTTTCTTT. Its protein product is CASSRSGTGGGTEAFF.